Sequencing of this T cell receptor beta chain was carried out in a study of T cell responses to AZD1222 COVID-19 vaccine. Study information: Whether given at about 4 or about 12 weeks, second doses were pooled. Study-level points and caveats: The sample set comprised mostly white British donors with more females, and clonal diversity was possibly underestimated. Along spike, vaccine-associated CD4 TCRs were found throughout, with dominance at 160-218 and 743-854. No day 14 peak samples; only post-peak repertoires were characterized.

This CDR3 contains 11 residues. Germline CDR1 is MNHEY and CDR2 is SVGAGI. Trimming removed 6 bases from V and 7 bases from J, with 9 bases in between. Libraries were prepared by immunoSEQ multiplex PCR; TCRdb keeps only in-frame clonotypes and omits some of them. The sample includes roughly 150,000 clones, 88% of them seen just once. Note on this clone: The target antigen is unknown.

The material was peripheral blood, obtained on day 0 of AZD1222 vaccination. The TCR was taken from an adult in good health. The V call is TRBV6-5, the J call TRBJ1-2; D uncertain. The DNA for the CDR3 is TGTGCCAGCAGCCATCATGGTGGCTACACCTTC. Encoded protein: CASSHHGGYTF.